The entry that follows covers one T cell receptor beta chain sequence. Its antigen is unknown. The data stem from a study of cytomegalovirus exposure and HLA in healthy donors. Study-wide results and limits: Listed as cytomegalovirus-associated were 150 to 200 TCR beta chains.

Profiling relied on immunoSEQ multiplex PCR, and the TCRdb table lists in-frame clones only, not all of them. This table holds 150,000 to 200,000 clones, approximately 89% found once. The sequence was collected from a man between 18 and 29 years old in good health and CMV-seropositive. The sequencing input was PBMCs.

In DNA, the CDR3 is TGTGCCAGCAGCACGGACGGGAGGACCGACGAGCAGTACTTC. The encoded protein is CASSTDGRTDEQYF. The V gene is TRBV9, the J gene TRBJ2-7, with 7 positions matching TRBD2. With V trimmed by 4 bases and J by 5 bases, 9 bases remained unmatched. CDR1 SGDLS and CDR2 YYNGEE come from the germline V gene. This CDR3 is built from 14 residues.